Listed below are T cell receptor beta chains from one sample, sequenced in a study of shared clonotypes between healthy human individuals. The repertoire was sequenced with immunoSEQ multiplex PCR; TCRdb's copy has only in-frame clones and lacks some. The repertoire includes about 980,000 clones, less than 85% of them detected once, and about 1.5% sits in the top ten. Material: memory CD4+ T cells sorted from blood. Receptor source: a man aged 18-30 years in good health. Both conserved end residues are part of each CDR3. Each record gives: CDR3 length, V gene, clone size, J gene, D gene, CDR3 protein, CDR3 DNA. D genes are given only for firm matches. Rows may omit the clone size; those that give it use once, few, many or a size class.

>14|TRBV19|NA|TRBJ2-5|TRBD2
CASSLAGEGETQYF
TGTGCCAGTAGTCTAGCGGGAGAAGGGGAGACCCAGTACTTC
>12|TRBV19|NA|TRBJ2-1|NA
CASSSLLSQQFF
TGTGCCAGTAGTTCCTTATTGTCGCAGCAGTTCTTC
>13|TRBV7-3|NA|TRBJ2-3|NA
CASSLSYTDTQYF
TGTGCCAGCAGCTTATCTTATACAGATACGCAGTATTTT
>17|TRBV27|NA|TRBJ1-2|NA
CASSLWGQGVGVYGYTF
TGTGCCAGCAGTTTATGGGGCCAGGGTGTCGGGGTCTATGGCTACACCTTC
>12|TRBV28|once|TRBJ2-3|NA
CASSKLPNTQYF
TGTGCCAGCAGTAAGTTGCCAAATACGCAGTATTTT
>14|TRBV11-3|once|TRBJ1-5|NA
CASSFYGLNQPQHF
TGTGCCAGCAGCTTTTATGGGTTGAATCAGCCCCAGCATTTT
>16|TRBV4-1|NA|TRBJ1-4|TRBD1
CASSRPGTGGREKLFF
TGCGCCAGCAGCCGTCCCGGGACAGGGGGAAGAGAAAAACTGTTTTTT
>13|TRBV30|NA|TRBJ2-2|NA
CAWSLRGTGELFF
TGTGCCTGGAGTCTAAGGGGCACCGGGGAGCTGTTTTTT
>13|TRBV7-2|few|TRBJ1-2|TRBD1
CASSLGQGYGYTF
TGTGCCAGCAGCTTGGGACAGGGCTATGGCTACACCTTC
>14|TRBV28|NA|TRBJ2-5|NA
CASSLGGRQETQYF
TGTGCCAGCAGTCTCGGGGGGCGCCAAGAGACCCAGTACTTC
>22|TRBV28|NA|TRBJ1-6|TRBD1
CASSLFFLSGQGFQKSYSPLHF
TGTGCCAGCAGTTTATTTTTTTTGTCGGGACAGGGCTTTCAAAAATCCTATTCACCCCTCCACTTT
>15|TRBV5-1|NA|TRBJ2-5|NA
CASSPSQGWGETQYF
TGCGCCAGCAGTCCGTCACAGGGCTGGGGGGAGACCCAGTACTTC
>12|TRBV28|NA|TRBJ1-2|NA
CASSEEGPGYTF
TGTGCCAGCAGCGAGGAGGGACCAGGCTACACCTTC
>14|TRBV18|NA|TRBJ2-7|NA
CASSPRASQGEQYF
TGTGCCAGCTCACCACGGGCCTCGCAGGGAGAGCAGTACTTC
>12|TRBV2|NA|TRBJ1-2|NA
CASSEYPSGYTF
TGTGCCAGCAGTGAATATCCCTCGGGCTACACCTTC
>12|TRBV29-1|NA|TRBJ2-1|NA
CSGRGQYNEQFF
TGCAGCGGACGAGGACAGTACAATGAGCAGTTCTTC
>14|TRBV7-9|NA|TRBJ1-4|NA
CASRRGATNEKLFF
TGTGCCAGCCGGCGGGGAGCAACTAATGAAAAACTGTTTTTT
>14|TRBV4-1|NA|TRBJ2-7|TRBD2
CASASGTLNYEQYF
TGCGCCAGCGCGAGCGGGACTCTGAACTACGAGCAGTACTTC
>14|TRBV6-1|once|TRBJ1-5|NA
CASSGGAGNQPQHF
TGTGCCAGCAGTGGGGGAGCGGGCAATCAGCCCCAGCATTTT
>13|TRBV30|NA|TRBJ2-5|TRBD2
CAWSGLAGEPQYF
TGTGCCTGGAGTGGGCTAGCGGGAGAACCCCAGTACTTC
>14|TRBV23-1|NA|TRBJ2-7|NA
CASSQSSGAYEQYF
TGCGCCAGCAGTCAATCGTCAGGGGCCTACGAGCAGTACTTC
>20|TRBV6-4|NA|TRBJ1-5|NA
CASSEIEGFLKVTSNQPQHF
TGTGCCAGCAGTGAGATTGAGGGGTTTTTAAAGGTTACTAGCAATCAGCCCCAGCATTTT
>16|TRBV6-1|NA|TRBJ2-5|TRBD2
CASSEARLAGVLAQYF
TGTGCCAGCAGTGAAGCACGGCTAGCGGGGGTGTTGGCCCAGTACTTC
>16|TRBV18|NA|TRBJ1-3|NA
CASSPPGVVSGNTIYF
TGTGCCAGCTCACCTCCCGGCGTCGTCTCTGGAAACACCATATATTTT
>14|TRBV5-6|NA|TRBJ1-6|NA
CASSLDSGISPLHF
TGTGCCAGCAGCTTGGATTCGGGGATTTCACCCCTCCACTTT
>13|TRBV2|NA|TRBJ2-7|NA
CASRGRVSYEQYF
TGTGCCAGCAGGGGCAGGGTATCTTACGAGCAGTACTTC
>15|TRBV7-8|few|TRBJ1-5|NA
CASSLDANSNQPQHF
TGTGCCAGCAGCTTAGATGCGAATAGCAATCAGCCCCAGCATTTT
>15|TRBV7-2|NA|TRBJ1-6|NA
CASSSQRGTFSPLHF
TGTGCCAGCAGCTCCCAAAGGGGGACATTTTCACCCCTCCACTTT
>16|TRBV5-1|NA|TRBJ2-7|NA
CASSVGPQGISDEQYF
TGCGCCAGCAGCGTGGGACCTCAGGGGATTTCCGACGAGCAGTACTTC
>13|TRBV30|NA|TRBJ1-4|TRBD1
CAWSQGGGEKLFF
TGTGCCTGGAGTCAGGGGGGTGGTGAAAAACTGTTTTTT
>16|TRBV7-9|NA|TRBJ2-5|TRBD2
CASSLKGGLGTETQYF
TGTGCCAGCAGCCTCAAAGGGGGACTAGGCACGGAGACCCAGTACTTC
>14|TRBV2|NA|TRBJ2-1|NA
CASRGMVVADEQFF
TGTGCCAGCAGGGGGATGGTGGTCGCTGATGAGCAGTTCTTC
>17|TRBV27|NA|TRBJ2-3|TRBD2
CASSLTSSGGVTDTQYF
TGTGCCAGCAGTTTAACTTCTAGCGGGGGGGTAACAGATACGCAGTATTTT